The 20 T cell receptor beta chains reported below all come from one sample, sequenced in a study of blood T cell repertoires in COVID-19 (TCRdb year 2020). Library generation was performed with the immunoSEQ multiplex PCR assay. TCRdb took over this immuneACCESS table, retaining in-frame rearrangements with V and J assigned. Such tables are incomplete; in checked studies, under half of the missing clones stem from an unresolved V gene, and the remainder is unexplained. Within this sample are hundreds of thousands of clones, with 80% to 90% of them counted one time only. The ten largest clones add up to roughly 0.99% of the sample. The sequencing sample was made of PBMCs or T cells enriched from blood (not recorded which). The receptors were gathered from a man aged 18 to 29 who had recovered from COVID-19.

The CDR3 loop is CASSPMRSPGGSYEQYF. CDR3 DNA: TGTGCCAGCTCACCAATGAGGTCCCCGGGGGGCTCCTACGAGCAGTACTTC. The chain combines TRBV18 with TRBJ2-7, with 7 bases matching TRBD2. V shed 2 bases and J 0 bases; nucleotides not matched to a gene: 10. Germline V lookup: CDR1 KGHSH, CDR2 LQKENI. The CDR3 is 17 amino acids.

This clone occurred once. V gene TRBV9 combines with J gene TRBJ1-2; TRBD1 matches 7 bases. The CDR3 runs to 14 residues. The germline V gene has CDR1 SGDLS and CDR2 YYNGEE. Trimming took 3 bases from V and 7 from J; bases not matched to a gene: 9. In nucleotides, the CDR3 is TGTGCCAGCAGCGCTTTCGAGGGGGCGATTGGCTACACCTTC. Protein sequence: CASSAFEGAIGYTF.

This sequence joins TRBV7-8 and TRBJ1-3, with 8 bases identical to TRBD1. The junction had 4 bases not matched to a gene; V was cut back by 1 base and J by 5 bases. Germline values: CDR1 SGHVS, CDR2 FQNEAQ. The CDR3 runs 15 residues. CDR3 region: CASSLVQGARNTIYF. CDR3 DNA sequence: TGTGCCAGCAGCTTAGTGCAGGGGGCCAGAAACACCATATATTTT.

The gene calls are TRBV2 and TRBJ2-4; 8 bases map to TRBD1. Germline V gives CDR1 SNHLY, CDR2 FYNNEI. Unmatched junction bases numbered 12, after V lost 5 bases and J lost 9 bases. The CDR3 is made up of 15 amino acids. CDR3 in DNA: TGTGCCAGCAGTTTAGACCAGGGGGCGCAGTCCATTCAGTACTTC. This codes for CASSLDQGAQSIQYF.

This clone appeared once. The chain recombines TRBV7-9 with TRBJ2-1; possible D gene TRBD1, 6 bases. Germline CDR1 reads SEHNR; CDR2 reads FQNEAQ (reference sequence). This CDR3 has 15 residues. The V and J ends lost 1 base and 4 bases respectively, with 11 bases between them. The CDR3 sequence: CASSLGGQIYNEQFF. The CDR3 nucleotides are TGTGCCAGCAGCTTAGGGGGACAAATTTACAATGAGCAGTTCTTC.

The chain has TRBV4-3 and TRBJ2-7; TRBD1 matches 7 bases. CDR1 LGHNA and CDR2 YSLEER come from the germline V gene. The CDR3 is 15 residues long. The V and J ends lost 3 bases and 1 base, in that order; junction bases with no gene match: 6. The CDR3 is CASSHGTERSYEQYF. CDR3 DNA: TGCGCCAGCAGCCACGGGACAGAGAGGTCCTACGAGCAGTACTTC.

The chain has TRBV9 and TRBJ2-7; D is possibly TRBD1 (6 bases). Germline lookup yields CDR1 SGDLS and CDR2 YYNGEE. Trimming shortened V by 0 bases and J by 3 bases, and 16 bases separated the two germline ends. The CDR3 loop spans 16 amino acids. CDR3 coding DNA: TGTGCCAGCAGCGTAGAGTTGGGACAACAATTCTACGAGCAGTACTTC. Translation gives CASSVELGQQFYEQYF.

The chain has TRBV7-6 and TRBJ1-6, with D maybe TRBD1 (6 bases). Trimming cost V 4 bases and J 5 bases, with 9 bases left between them. This CDR3 spans 14 amino acids. Germline CDR1 reads SGHVS; CDR2 reads FNYEAQ. CDR3 loop: CASSSWTDNSPLHF. CDR3 nucleotide sequence: TGTGCCAGCAGCTCGTGGACAGATAATTCACCCCTCCACTTT.

This clone was found a few times. The chain combines TRBV24-1 with TRBJ1-5, with TRBD1 as a possible D gene (5 bases). CDR1 KGHDR and CDR2 SFDVKD come from the germline V gene. V was trimmed by 12 bases and J by 4 bases, leaving 18 bases between them. CDR3 length equals 14 residues. This chain's CDR3 is CAPLRFRGNQPQHF. CDR3 nucleotides: TGTGCCCCCCTAAGATTTAGGGGTAATCAGCCCCAGCATTTT.

At least ten counts were recorded for this clone. The chain carries TRBV27 and TRBJ2-7; TRBD1 might be the D (5 bases). Germline CDR1 and CDR2: MNHEY and SMNVEV (reference sequence). The CDR3 has 12 residues. V gave up 5 bases and J gave up 9 bases, with 14 bases separating them. The CDR3 loop is CASSPQQGAQYF. As DNA, the CDR3 is TGTGCCAGCAGTCCCCAGCAGGGTGCGCAGTACTTC.

The chain uses TRBV30 and TRBJ2-5; 10 nucleotides match TRBD2. The length of the CDR3 is 13 residues. V gave up 2 bases and J gave up 5 bases; unmatched junction bases: 2. The V gene's germline CDR1 is GTSNPN and CDR2 SVGIG (reference sequence). The CDR3 DNA follows: TGTGCCTGGAGTCTAGCGGGAGTGGAGACCCAGTACTTC. It specifies CAWSLAGVETQYF. Together with reference TRBV30 and TRBJ2-5, the CDR3 gives the full variable domain: SQTIHQWPATLVQPVGSPLSLECTVEGTSNPNLYWYRQAAGRGLQLLFYSVGIGQISSEVPQNLSASRPQDRQFILSSKKLLLSDSGFYLCAWSLAGVETQYFGPGTRLLVL.

The rearrangement links TRBV18 to TRBJ1-3; D uncertain. The germline V gene has CDR1 KGHSH and CDR2 LQKENI. The CDR3 runs 15 residues. Trimming removed 5 bases from V and 1 base from J, with 12 bases in between. The CDR3 spells CASSLNPSSGNTIYF. The DNA of the CDR3 is TGTGCCAGCTCATTGAACCCCAGTTCTGGAAACACCATATATTTT.

The chain is built from TRBV7-2 and TRBJ2-2, with 9 bases lining up with TRBD1. The CDR3 is 15 amino acids. The V gene end was trimmed by 2 bases and the J gene end by 5 bases; junction bases not matched to a gene: 3. CDR1 is SGHTA and CDR2 is FQGNSA in the germline V gene. The CDR3 is CASSLLQGATGELFF. As DNA, the CDR3 is TGTGCCAGCAGCTTATTACAGGGGGCTACCGGGGAGCTGTTTTTT.

V usage is TRBV6-5 and J usage is TRBJ2-1; TRBD2 aligns across 14 bases. The CDR3 contains 16 residues. The junction had 6 bases not matched to a gene; V was cut back by 4 bases and J by 7 bases. Germline loops: CDR1 MNHEY, CDR2 SVGAGI. CDR3 DNA sequence: TGTGCCAGCAGTTCCCGACTAGCGGGAGGGCCAAATGAGCAGTTCTTC. It yields the protein CASSSRLAGGPNEQFF.

The rearrangement joins TRBV6-5 to TRBJ2-1; TRBD2 is a possible D gene (5 bases). Trimming took off 4 bases at V and 3 bases at J, with 7 bases between the two ends. Germline V lookup: CDR1 MNHEY, CDR2 SVGAGI. This CDR3 has 13 amino acids. The DNA of the CDR3 is TGTGCCAGCAGTTCGGGGTTCTACAATGAGCAGTTCTTC. As protein: CASSSGFYNEQFF.

This sequence joins TRBV9 and TRBJ2-1, with D possibly matching TRBD1 (6 bases). This CDR3 has 15 residues. Deletions cut 5 bases from V and 3 bases from J, with 15 bases between. Germline V lookup: CDR1 SGDLS, CDR2 YYNGEE. The CDR3 sequence: CASRHSTGSYNEQFF. For the CDR3, the DNA is TGTGCCAGCAGGCACTCCACAGGGAGCTACAATGAGCAGTTCTTC.

This chain uses TRBV7-6 with TRBJ2-5; D unclear. Germline CDR1 SGHVS, CDR2 FNYEAQ. V was pared by 3 bases and J by 2 bases, with 10 bases between. This CDR3 has 14 residues. The CDR3 DNA reads as TGTGCCAGCAGCTTTACGGGTTGGCAAGAGACCCAGTACTTC. Translation gives CASSFTGWQETQYF. The full variable domain, in which reference TRBV7-6 and TRBJ2-5 provide the parts outside the CDR3, is GAGVSQSPRYKVTKRGQDVALRCDPISGHVSLYWYRQALGQGPEFLTYFNYEAQQDKSGLPNDRFSAERPEGSISTLTIQRTEQRDSAMYRCASSFTGWQETQYFGPGTRLLVL.

This clone was detected only a few times. The V call is TRBV28, the J call TRBJ2-7, with TRBD2 identical over 8 bases. The CDR3 loop spans 19 amino acids. V shed 6 bases, J shed 2 bases, and the junction held 21 bases outside the gene matches. Germline V gene lookup returns CDR1 MDHEN and CDR2 SYDVKM. CDR3 in DNA: TGTGCCAGCAGGTCAATAGCGGGAACTCCACAACAGAATCCCTACGAGCAGTACTTC. This codes for CASRSIAGTPQQNPYEQYF.

The V and J genes are TRBV7-3 and TRBJ1-2; 8 bases are a match to TRBD1. This CDR3 region has 13 residues. Losses at the gene ends were 3 bases for V and 7 bases for J; bases not matched to a gene: 4. Germline V gives CDR1 SGHTA, CDR2 FQGTGA. The CDR3, as DNA: TGTGCCAGCAGCTTGCAGGGGGCGCGTGGCTACACCTTC. It yields the protein CASSLQGARGYTF.

The rearrangement uses TRBV5-4 and TRBJ1-2; 8 nucleotides match TRBD1. Unmatched junction bases numbered 6, after V lost 4 bases and J lost 4 bases. The germline V gene encodes CDR1 SGHNT and CDR2 YYREEE (reference sequence). The CDR3 contains 14 residues. CDR3 in DNA: TGTGCCAGCAGCCCACAGGGGGGTAGCTATGGCTACACCTTC. Translating gives CASSPQGGSYGYTF.